One sample yielded the 6 T cell receptor beta chains listed below, sequenced in a study of T cell repertoires in cytomegalovirus infection. TCRdb reanalysed the reads using MiXCR and keeps one entry per CDR3 protein. The sample holds about 260,000 distinct CDR3 sequences, roughly 13% seen once. The sample comprised PBMCs. These receptors originate from a human donor in good health (CMV status not recorded). Some clones in this sample may be carry-over from other donors' samples.

The chain has TRBV6-6 and TRBJ2-1; D possibly uses TRBD1 or TRBD2 (6 bases each). Germline assignment: CDR1 MNHNY and CDR2 SVGAGI (reference sequence). V lost 6 bases, J lost 10 bases, and 16 bases lay in between. The CDR3 is 13 residues long. The CDR3 spells CASSRGGPSEQFF. The CDR3 nucleotides are TGTGCCAGCAGCCGTGGGGGGCCTAGCGAGCAGTTCTTC.

This clonotype was observed at least ten times. The chain links TRBV6-2 or TRBV6-3 to TRBJ1-1; the D is unclear. Germline CDR1 and CDR2: MNHEY and SVGEGT. V dropped 0 bases and J dropped 2 bases, with 7 bases sitting between them. This CDR3 region has 14 residues. As DNA, the CDR3 is TGTGCCAGCAGTTACTCTTCCGAAAACACTGAAGCTTTCTTT. Amino acid sequence: CASSYSSENTEAFF.

V and J are TRBV20-1 and TRBJ2-5; 11 bases fit TRBD1. The V segment lost 5 bases and the J segment 4 bases; nucleotides outside the gene matches: 12. Germline V lookup: CDR1 DFQATT, CDR2 SNEGSKA (reference sequence). CDR3 length: 16 residues. The CDR3 spells CSASNRDRGGRETQYF. The CDR3 DNA follows: TGCAGTGCTTCTAACCGGGACAGGGGGGGACGAGAGACCCAGTACTTC.

This sequence joins TRBV2 and TRBJ1-2; D unclear. Deletions cut 1 base from V and 7 bases from J, with 13 bases between. Germline V gene sequence: CDR1 SNHLY, CDR2 FYNNEI. The CDR3 covers 14 residues. For the CDR3, the DNA is TGTGCCAGCAGTGAAGTTCGCGGTGTGGCTGGCTACACCTTC. Translation gives CASSEVRGVAGYTF.

This clonotype came up many times. The V call is TRBV5-1, the J call TRBJ2-3; TRBD1 aligns across 10 bases. The CDR3 covers 16 residues. J lost 4 bases, V lost 0 bases, and 5 bases had no gene match. Germline CDR1 SGHRS, CDR2 YFSETQ. CDR3 loop: CASSLERTGGSDTQYF. In DNA form, the CDR3 reads TGCGCCAGCAGCTTGGAGCGGACAGGGGGTTCAGATACGCAGTATTTT.

The chain links TRBV20-1 to TRBJ1-5; possibly TRBD1 for D (6 bases). From germline, CDR1 is DFQATT and CDR2 SNEGSKA (reference sequence). Trimming shortened V by 2 bases and J by 4 bases, and 15 bases separated the two germline ends. This CDR3 region has 15 residues. The CDR3 here is CSARTGLGFNQPQHF. CDR3 nucleotide sequence: TGCAGTGCTAGAACAGGGCTAGGTTTTAATCAGCCCCAGCATTTT.